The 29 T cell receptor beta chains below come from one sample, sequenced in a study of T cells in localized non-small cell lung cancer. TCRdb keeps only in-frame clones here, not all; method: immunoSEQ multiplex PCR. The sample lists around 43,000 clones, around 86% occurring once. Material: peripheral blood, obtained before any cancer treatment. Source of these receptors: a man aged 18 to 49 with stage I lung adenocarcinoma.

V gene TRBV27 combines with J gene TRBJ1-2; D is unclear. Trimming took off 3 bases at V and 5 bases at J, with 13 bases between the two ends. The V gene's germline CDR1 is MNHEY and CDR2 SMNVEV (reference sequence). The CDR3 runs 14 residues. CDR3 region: CASSLIGIGYGYTF. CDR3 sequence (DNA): TGTGCCAGCAGTTTGATCGGTATCGGATATGGCTACACCTTC.

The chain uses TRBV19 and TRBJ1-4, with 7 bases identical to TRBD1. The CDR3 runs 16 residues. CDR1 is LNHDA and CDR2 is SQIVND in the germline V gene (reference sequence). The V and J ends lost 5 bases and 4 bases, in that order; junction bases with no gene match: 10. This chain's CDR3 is CASSSPPGQNNEKLFF. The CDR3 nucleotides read TGTGCCAGTAGTTCGCCTCCGGGACAGAATAATGAAAAACTGTTTTTT.

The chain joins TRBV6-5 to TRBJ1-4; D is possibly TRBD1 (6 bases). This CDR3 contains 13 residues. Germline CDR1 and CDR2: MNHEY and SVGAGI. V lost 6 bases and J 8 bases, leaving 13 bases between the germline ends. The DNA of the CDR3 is TGTGCCAGCAGGAATACAGGGAGAGAAAAACTGTTTTTT. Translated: CASRNTGREKLFF.

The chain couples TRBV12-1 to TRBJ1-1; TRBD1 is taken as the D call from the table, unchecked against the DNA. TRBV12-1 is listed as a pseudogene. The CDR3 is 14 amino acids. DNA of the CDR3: TGTGCCAGCAGCCTCCTTGGTCCAGGGGGATCGGCTTTCTTT. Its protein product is CASSLLGPGGSAFF.

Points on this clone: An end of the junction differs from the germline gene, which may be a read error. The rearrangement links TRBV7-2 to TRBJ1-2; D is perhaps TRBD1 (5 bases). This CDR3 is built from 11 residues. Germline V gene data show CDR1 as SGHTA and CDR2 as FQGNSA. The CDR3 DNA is TGTGCCATCGCAGGGCTTGGGAGTCCTTCCTTC. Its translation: CAIAGLGSPSF. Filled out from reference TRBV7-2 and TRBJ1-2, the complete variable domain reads GAGVSQSPSNKVTEKGKDVELRCDPISGHTALYWYRQSLGQGLEFLIYFQGNSAPDKSGLPSDRFSAERTGGSVSTLTIQRTQQEDSAVYLCAIAGLGSPSFGSGTRLTVV.

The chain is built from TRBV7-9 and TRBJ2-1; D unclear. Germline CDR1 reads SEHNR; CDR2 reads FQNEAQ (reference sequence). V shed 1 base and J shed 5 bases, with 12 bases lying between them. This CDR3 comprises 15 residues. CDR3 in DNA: TGTGCCAGCAGCTTAGTTCAGGCCCCTCACAATGAGCAGTTCTTC. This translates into CASSLVQAPHNEQFF. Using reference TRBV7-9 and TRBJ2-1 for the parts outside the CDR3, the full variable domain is DTGVSQNPRHKITKRGQNVTFRCDPISEHNRLYWYRQTLGQGPEFLTYFQNEAQLEKSRLLSDRFSAERPKGSFSTLEIQRTEQGDSAMYLCASSLVQAPHNEQFFGPGTRLTVL.

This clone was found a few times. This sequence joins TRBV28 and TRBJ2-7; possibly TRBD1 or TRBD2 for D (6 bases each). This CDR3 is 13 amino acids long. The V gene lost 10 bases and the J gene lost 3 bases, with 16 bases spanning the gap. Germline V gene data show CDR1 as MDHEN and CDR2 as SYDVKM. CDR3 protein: CATRGTPLYEQYF. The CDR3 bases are TGTGCCACCCGGGGGACACCCCTCTACGAGCAGTACTTC.

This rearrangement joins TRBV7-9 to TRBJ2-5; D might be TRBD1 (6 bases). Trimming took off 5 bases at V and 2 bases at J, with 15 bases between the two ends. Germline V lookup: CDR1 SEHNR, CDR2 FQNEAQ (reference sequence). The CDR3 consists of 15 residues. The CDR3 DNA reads TGTGCCAGCAGCGCCATGGGGACACTTCAAGAGACCCAGTACTTC. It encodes CASSAMGTLQETQYF.

The CDR3 sequence: CASSQDWAGADTQYF. CDR3 nucleotide sequence: TGTGCCAGCAGCCAAGATTGGGCAGGGGCGGATACGCAGTATTTT. The chain joins TRBV14 to TRBJ2-3; possibly TRBD1 for D (6 bases). Germline V gene data show CDR1 as SGHDN and CDR2 as FVKESK. V was pared by 0 bases and J by 6 bases, with 13 bases between. The CDR3 runs to 15 residues.

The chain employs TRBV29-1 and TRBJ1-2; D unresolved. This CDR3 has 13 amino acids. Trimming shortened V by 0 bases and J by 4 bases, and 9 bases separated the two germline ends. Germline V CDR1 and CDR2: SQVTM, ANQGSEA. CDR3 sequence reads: CSVEETPVYGYTF. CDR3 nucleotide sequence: TGCAGCGTTGAAGAGACTCCGGTCTATGGCTACACCTTC.

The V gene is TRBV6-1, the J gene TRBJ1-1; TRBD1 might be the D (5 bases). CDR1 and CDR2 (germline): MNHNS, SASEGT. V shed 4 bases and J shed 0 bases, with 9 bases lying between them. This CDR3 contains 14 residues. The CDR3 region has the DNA TGTGCCAGCAGTGTAGGGACGATGAACACTGAAGCTTTCTTT. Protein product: CASSVGTMNTEAFF.

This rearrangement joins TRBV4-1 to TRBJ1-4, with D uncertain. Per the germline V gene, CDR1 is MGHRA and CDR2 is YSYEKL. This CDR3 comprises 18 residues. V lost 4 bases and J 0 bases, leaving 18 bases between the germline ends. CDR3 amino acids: CASSPSKTRSATNEKLFF. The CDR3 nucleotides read TGCGCCAGCAGCCCCTCAAAGACCCGATCTGCAACTAATGAAAAACTGTTTTTT.

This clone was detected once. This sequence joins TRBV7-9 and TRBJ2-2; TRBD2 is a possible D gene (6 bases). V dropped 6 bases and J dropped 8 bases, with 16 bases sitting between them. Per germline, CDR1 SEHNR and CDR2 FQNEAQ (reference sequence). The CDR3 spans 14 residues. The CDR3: CASRTSGREGELFF. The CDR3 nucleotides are TGTGCCAGCAGGACTTCCGGACGGGAGGGGGAGCTGTTTTTT.

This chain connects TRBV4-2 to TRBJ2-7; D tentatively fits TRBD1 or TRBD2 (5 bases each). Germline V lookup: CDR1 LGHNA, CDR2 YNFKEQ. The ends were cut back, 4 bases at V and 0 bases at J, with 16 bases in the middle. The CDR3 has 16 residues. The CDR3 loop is CASSRDLRGVSYEQYF. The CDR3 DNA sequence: TGTGCCAGCAGCCGCGATTTACGGGGCGTCTCCTACGAGCAGTACTTC.

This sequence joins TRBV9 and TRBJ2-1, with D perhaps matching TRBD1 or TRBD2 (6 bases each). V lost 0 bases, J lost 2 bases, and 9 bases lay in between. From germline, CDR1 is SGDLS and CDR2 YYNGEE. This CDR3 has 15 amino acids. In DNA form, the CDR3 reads TGTGCCAGCAGCGTAGATGGGGGGCCCTACAATGAGCAGTTCTTC. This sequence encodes CASSVDGGPYNEQFF.

The CDR3 sequence: CASSRPQGLSGTDTQYF. CDR3 nucleotide sequence: TGCGCCAGCAGCCGGCCCCAGGGTCTGAGCGGCACAGATACGCAGTATTTT. The chain combines TRBV5-1 with TRBJ2-3, with D possibly TRBD1 on 5 matching bases. The V end was cut by 4 bases, the J end by 1 base, with 19 bases between. This CDR3 contains 17 residues. Germline V lookup: CDR1 SGHRS, CDR2 YFSETQ.

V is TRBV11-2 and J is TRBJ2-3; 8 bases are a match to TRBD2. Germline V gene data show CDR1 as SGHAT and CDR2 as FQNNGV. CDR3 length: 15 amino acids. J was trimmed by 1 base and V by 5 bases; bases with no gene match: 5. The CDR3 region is CASSAPGLGTDTQYF. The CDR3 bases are TGTGCCAGCAGCGCGCCGGGACTAGGCACAGATACGCAGTATTTT.

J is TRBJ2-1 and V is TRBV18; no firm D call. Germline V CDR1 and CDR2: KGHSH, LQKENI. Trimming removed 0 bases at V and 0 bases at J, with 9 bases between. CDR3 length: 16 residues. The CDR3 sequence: CASSPPDGPSYNEQFF. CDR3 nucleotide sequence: TGTGCCAGCTCACCACCGGACGGGCCCTCCTACAATGAGCAGTTCTTC.

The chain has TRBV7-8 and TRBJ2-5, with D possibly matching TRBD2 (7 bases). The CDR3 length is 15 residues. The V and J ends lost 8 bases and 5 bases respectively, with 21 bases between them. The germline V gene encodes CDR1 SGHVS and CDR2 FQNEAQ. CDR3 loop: CASRDRGGAGETQYF. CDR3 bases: TGTGCCAGCCGAGACCGAGGGGGGGCCGGGGAGACCCAGTACTTC.

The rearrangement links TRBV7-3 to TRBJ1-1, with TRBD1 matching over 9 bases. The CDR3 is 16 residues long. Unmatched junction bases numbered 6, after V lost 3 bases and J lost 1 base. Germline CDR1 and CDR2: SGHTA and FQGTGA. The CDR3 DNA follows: TGTGCCAGCAGCTTGGGACAGGGCGTGAGGAACACTGAAGCTTTCTTT. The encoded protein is CASSLGQGVRNTEAFF.

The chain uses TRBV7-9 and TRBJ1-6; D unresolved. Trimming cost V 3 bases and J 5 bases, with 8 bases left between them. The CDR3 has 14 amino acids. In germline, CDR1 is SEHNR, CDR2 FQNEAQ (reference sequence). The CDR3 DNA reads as TGTGCCAGCAGCTTGGCCCCTAATAATTCACCCCTCCACTTT. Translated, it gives CASSLAPNNSPLHF.

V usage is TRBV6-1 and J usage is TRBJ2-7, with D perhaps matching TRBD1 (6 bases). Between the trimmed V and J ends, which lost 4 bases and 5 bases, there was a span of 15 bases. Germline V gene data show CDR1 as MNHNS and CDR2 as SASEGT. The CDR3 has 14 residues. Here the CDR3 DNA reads TGTGCCAGCAGTGGCAGGGGTGTGAATGACGAGCAGTACTTC. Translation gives CASSGRGVNDEQYF.

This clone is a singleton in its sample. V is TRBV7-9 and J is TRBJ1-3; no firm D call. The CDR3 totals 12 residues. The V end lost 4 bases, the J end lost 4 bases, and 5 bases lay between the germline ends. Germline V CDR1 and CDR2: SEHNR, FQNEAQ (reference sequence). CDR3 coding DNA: TGTGCCAGCAGCTCCACGGGAAACACCATATATTTT. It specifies CASSSTGNTIYF.

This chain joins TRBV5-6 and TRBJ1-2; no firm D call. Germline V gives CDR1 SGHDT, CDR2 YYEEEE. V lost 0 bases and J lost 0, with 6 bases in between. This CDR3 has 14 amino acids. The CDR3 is CASSLVAANYGYTF. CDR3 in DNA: TGTGCCAGCAGCTTGGTGGCAGCTAACTATGGCTACACCTTC.

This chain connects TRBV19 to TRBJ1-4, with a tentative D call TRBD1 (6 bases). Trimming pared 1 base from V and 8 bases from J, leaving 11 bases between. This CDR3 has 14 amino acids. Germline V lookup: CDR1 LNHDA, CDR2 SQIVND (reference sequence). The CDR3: CASSIARGKEKLFF. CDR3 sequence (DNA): TGTGCCAGTAGTATAGCCAGGGGCAAGGAAAAACTGTTTTTT. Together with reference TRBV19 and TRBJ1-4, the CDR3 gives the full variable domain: DGGITQSPKYLFRKEGQNVTLSCEQNLNHDAMYWYRQDPGQGLRLIYYSQIVNDFQKGDIAEGYSVSREKKESFPLTVTSAQKNPTAFYLCASSIARGKEKLFFGSGTQLSVL.

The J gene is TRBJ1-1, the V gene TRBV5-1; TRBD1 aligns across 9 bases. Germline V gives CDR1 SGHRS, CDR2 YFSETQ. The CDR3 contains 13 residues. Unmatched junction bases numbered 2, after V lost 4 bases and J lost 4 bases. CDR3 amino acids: CASSQDRGTEAFF. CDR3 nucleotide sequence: TGCGCCAGCAGCCAGGACAGGGGCACTGAAGCTTTCTTT.

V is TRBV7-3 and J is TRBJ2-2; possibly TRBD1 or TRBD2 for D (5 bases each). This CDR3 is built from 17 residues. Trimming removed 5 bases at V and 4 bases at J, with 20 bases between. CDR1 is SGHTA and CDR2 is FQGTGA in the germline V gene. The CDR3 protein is CASSRGGTRRITGELFF. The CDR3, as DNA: TGTGCCAGCAGCCGGGGCGGCACAAGGAGGATCACCGGGGAGCTGTTTTTT.

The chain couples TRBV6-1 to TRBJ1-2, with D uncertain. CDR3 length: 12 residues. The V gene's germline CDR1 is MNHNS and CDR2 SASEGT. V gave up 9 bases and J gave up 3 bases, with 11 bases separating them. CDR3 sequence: CARDPLDYGYTF. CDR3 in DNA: TGTGCCAGGGACCCCTTAGACTATGGCTACACCTTC.

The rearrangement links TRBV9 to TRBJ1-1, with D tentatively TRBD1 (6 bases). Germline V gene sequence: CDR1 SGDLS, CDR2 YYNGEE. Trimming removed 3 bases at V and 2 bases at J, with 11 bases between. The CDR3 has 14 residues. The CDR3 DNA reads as TGTGCCAGCAGCGGAACAGGGTTTAACACTGAAGCTTTCTTT. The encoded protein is CASSGTGFNTEAFF.